These 4 T cell receptor beta chains came from one sample sequenced in a study of shared clonotypes between healthy human individuals (dated by TCRdb to about 2020). The library relied on the immunoSEQ multiplex PCR assay. TCRdb's version of the immuneACCESS table is confined to in-frame rearrangements and falls short of the full clone set. An unresolved V gene accounts for under half of the shortfall where checked; the remainder is of unknown origin. The sample profile shows more than 2,000,000 clones; more than 90% of them were found once. Jointly, the top ten make up 0.14% of the sample. The sample taken for sequencing was naive CD4+ T cells sorted from blood. Read against the paper, the sample's cell subset or site label means: CD45RA+ positively selected. The receptor source for this set is a young man in good health.

As regards this clone: The same CDR3 arises from other DNA sequences in this sample as well. The CDR3 region is CASSVTSGSYNEQFF. The CDR3 nucleotides read TGTGCCAGCAGCGTAACGTCGGGATCCTACAATGAGCAGTTCTTC. The V call is TRBV9, the J call TRBJ2-1, with D tentatively TRBD2 (5 bases). Germline V gene data show CDR1 as SGDLS and CDR2 as YYNGEE. This CDR3 has 15 residues. Trimming cost V 1 base and J 1 base, with 9 bases left between them.

This clone occurred once. The chain combines TRBV7-9 with TRBJ2-5, with D uncertain. CDR3 size: 15 residues. From germline, CDR1 is SEHNR and CDR2 FQNEAQ (reference sequence). The V and J ends lost 3 bases and 2 bases respectively, with 13 bases between them. In DNA form, the CDR3 reads TGTGCCAGCAGCTTGAGGTTTCTGGATCAAGAGACCCAGTACTTC. Its protein product is CASSLRFLDQETQYF.

The CDR3 DNA follows: TGTGCCAGCAGCGCGGGACAGGGAGGCGCAGATACGCAGTATTTT. It translates to CASSAGQGGADTQYF. This chain connects TRBV11-2 to TRBJ2-3, with 9 bases matching TRBD1. Germline-derived CDR1 and CDR2 are SGHAT and FQNNGV. The V segment lost 5 bases and the J segment 4 bases; nucleotides outside the gene matches: 7. CDR3 length: 15 amino acids. Using reference TRBV11-2 and TRBJ2-3 for the parts outside the CDR3, the full variable domain is EAGVAQSPRYKIIEKRQSVAFWCNPISGHATLYWYQQILGQGPKLLIQFQNNGVVDDSQLPKDRFSAERLKGVDSTLKIQPAKLEDSAVYLCASSAGQGGADTQYFGPGTRLTVL.

CDR3: CASSLVGGLAKNIQYF. In DNA form, the CDR3 reads TGTGCCAGCAGCTTAGTAGGGGGACTAGCCAAAAACATTCAGTACTTC. The chain uses TRBV7-2 and TRBJ2-4; tentatively, D is TRBD1 or TRBD2 (6 bases each). Germline V gene data show CDR1 as SGHTA and CDR2 as FQGNSA. This CDR3 region has 16 residues. Trimming shortened V by 1 base and J by 0 bases, and 10 bases separated the two germline ends.